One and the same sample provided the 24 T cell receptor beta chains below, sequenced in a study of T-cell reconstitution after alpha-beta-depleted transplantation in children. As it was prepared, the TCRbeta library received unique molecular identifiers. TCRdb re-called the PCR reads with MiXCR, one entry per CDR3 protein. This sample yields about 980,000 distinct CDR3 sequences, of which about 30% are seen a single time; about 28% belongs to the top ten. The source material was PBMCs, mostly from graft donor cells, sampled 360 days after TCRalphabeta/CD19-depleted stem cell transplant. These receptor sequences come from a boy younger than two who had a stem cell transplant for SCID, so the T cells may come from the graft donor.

The CDR3: CATRTRAHNEQFF. The CDR3 DNA reads TGTGCCACACGCACCCGGGCCCACAATGAGCAGTTCTTC. The rearrangement joins TRBV12-3 or TRBV12-4 to TRBJ2-1; D not resolved. The CDR3 extends over 13 amino acids. V lost 10 bases, J lost 5 bases, and 15 bases lay in between.

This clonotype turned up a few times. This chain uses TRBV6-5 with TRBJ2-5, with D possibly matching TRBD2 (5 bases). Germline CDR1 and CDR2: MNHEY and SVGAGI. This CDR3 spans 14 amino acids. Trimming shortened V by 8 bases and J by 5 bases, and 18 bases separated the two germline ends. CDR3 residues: CASDPGFFLETQYF. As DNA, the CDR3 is TGTGCCAGCGATCCGGGGTTCTTCTTGGAGACCCAGTACTTC.

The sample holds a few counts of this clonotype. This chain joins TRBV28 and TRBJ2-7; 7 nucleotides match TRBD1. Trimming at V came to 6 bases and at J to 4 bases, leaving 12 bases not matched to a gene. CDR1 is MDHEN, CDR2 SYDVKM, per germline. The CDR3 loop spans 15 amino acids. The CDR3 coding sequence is TGTGCCAGCAGCCCGCACAGCCCACAGGGGTACGAGCAGTACTTC. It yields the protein CASSPHSPQGYEQYF.

CDR3 coding DNA: TGTGCCAGCAGTGAAGAGACAGGGATAGGTCAGCCCCAGCATTTT. As protein: CASSEETGIGQPQHF. This chain connects TRBV12-3 or TRBV12-4 to TRBJ1-5; 7 bases map to TRBD1. The V and J ends lost 5 bases and 6 bases, in that order; junction bases with no gene match: 10. The CDR3 totals 15 residues.

CDR3 DNA sequence: TGCGCCAGCAGCCAAGGTTTCTTCCAGGGCACAGATACGCAGTATTTT. Protein: CASSQGFFQGTDTQYF. This chain connects TRBV4-3 to TRBJ2-3; D not certain. The CDR3 is 16 residues long. Between the trimmed V and J ends, which lost 1 base and 1 base, there was a span of 12 bases. Germline V gene sequence: CDR1 LGHNA, CDR2 YSLEER.

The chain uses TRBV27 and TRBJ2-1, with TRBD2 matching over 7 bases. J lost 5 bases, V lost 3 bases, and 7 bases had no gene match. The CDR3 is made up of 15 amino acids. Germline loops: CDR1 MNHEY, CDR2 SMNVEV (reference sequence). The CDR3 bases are TGTGCCAGCAGTTTGGCCCTAGCGGTCCACAATGAGCAGTTCTTC. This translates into CASSLALAVHNEQFF.

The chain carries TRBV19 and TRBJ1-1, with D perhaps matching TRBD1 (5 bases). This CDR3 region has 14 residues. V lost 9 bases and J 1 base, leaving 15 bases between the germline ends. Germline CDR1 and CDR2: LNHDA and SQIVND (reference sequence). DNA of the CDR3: TGTGCCAGACGCATCGTGACAGAGAACACTGAAGCTTTCTTT. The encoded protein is CARRIVTENTEAFF. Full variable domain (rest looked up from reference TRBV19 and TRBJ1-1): DGGITQSPKYLFRKEGQNVTLSCEQNLNHDAMYWYRQDPGQGLRLIYYSQIVNDFQKGDIAEGYSVSREKKESFPLTVTSAQKNPTAFYLCARRIVTENTEAFFGQGTRLTVV.

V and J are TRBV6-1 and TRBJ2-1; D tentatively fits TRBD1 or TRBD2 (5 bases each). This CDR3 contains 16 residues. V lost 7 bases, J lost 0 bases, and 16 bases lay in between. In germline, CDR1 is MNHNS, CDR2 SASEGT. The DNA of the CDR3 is TGTGCCAGCACCCCCTCCGGGACCCTCTCCTACAATGAGCAGTTCTTC. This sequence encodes CASTPSGTLSYNEQFF.

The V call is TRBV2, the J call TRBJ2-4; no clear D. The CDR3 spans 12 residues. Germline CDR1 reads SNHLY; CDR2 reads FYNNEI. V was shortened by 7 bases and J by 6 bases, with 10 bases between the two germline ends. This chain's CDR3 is CASNTDGNIQYF. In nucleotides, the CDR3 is TGTGCCAGCAATACGGACGGAAACATTCAGTACTTC.

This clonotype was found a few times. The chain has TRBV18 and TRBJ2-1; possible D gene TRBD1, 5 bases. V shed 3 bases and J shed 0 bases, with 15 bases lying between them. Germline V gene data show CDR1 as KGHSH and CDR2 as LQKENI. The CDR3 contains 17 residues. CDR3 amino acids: CASSPPGKFSSYNEQFF. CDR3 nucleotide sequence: TGTGCCAGCTCACCCCCAGGGAAATTTAGCTCCTACAATGAGCAGTTCTTC.

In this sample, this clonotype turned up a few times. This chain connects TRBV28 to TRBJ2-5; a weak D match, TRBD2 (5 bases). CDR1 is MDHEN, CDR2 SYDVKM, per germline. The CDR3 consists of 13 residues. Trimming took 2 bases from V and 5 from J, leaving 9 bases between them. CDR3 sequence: CASSLPSWETQYF. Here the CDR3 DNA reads TGTGCCAGCAGTTTACCTAGCTGGGAGACCCAGTACTTC.

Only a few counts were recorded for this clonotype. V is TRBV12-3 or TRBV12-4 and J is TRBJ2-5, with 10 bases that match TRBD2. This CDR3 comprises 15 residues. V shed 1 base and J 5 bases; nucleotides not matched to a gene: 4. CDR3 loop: CASSLDGTSAETQYF. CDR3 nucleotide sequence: TGTGCCAGCAGTTTAGATGGGACTAGCGCGGAGACCCAGTACTTC.

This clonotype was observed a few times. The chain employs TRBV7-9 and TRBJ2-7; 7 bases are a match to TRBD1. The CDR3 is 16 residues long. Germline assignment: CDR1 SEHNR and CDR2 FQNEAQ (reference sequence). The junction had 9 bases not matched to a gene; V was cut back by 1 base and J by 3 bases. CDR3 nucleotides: TGTGCCAGCAGCTTAGAACAGGGGAGTGGATACTACGAGCAGTACTTC. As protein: CASSLEQGSGYYEQYF.

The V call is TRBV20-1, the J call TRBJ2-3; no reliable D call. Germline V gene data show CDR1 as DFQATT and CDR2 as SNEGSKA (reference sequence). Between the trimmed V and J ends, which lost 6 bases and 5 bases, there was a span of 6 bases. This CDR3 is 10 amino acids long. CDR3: CSATRDTQYF. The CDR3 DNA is TGCAGTGCCACCAGAGATACGCAGTATTTT.

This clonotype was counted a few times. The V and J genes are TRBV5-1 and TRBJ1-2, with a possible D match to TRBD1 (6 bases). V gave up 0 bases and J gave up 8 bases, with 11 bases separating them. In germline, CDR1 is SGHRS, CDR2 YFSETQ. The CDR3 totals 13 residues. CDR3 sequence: CASSLVSGEGYTF. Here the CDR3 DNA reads TGCGCCAGCAGCTTGGTGTCAGGGGAAGGCTACACCTTC.

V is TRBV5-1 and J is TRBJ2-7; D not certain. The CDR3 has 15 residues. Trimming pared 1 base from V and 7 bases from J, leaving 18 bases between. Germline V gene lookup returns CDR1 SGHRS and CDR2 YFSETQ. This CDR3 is CASSLKFWGFGEQYF. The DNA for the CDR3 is TGCGCCAGCAGCTTGAAGTTTTGGGGTTTCGGTGAGCAGTACTTC.

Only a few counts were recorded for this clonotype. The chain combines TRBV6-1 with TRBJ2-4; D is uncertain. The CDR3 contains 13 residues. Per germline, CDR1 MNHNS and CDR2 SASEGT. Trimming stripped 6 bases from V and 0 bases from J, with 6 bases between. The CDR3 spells CASRKLAKNIQYF. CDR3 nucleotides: TGTGCCAGCAGAAAGCTAGCCAAAAACATTCAGTACTTC.

CDR3 residues: CASSLQGAILGNTIYF. CDR3 coding DNA: TGTGCCAGCAGTTTACAGGGGGCGATACTCGGAAACACCATATATTTT. This chain joins TRBV12-3 or TRBV12-4 and TRBJ1-3, with 8 positions matching TRBD1. V was clipped by 2 bases and J by 4 bases; unmatched bases: 7. The CDR3 loop spans 16 amino acids.

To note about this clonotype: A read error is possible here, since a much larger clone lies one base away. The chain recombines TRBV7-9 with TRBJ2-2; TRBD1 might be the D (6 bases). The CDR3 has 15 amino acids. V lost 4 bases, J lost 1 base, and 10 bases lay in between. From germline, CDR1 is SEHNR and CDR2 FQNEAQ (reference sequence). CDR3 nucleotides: TGTGCCAGCAGCTCCGGGACACAGAACACCGGGGAGCTGTTTTTT. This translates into CASSSGTQNTGELFF.

For the CDR3, the DNA is TGTGCCAGCATTACTTCCAGGGGGCTCACTGAAGCTTTCTTT. Amino acid sequence: CASITSRGLTEAFF. This chain links TRBV28 with TRBJ1-1, with 8 bases aligning to TRBD1. V was pared by 7 bases and J by 4 bases, with 8 bases of the junction left unmatched. The CDR3 contains 14 residues. Germline-derived CDR1 and CDR2 are MDHEN and SYDVKM.

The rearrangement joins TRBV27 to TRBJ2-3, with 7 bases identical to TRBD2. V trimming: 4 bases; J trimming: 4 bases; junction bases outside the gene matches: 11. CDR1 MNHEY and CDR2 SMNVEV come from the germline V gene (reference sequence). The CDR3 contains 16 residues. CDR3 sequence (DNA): TGTGCCAGCAGTTCCCTAGAGCGGGGTATCGCAGATACGCAGTATTTT. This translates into CASSSLERGIADTQYF.

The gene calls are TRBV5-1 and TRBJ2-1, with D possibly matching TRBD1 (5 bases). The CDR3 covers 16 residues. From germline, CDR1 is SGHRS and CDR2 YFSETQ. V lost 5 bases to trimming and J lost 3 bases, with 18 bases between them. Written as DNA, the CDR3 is TGCGCCAGCAGTTACTCGGACATATCTCTCTACAATGAGCAGTTCTTC. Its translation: CASSYSDISLYNEQFF.

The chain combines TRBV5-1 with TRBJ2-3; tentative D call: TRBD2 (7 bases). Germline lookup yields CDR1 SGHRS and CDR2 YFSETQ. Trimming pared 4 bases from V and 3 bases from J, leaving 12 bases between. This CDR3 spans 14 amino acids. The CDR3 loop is CASSKGGATDTQYF. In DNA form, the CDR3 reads TGCGCCAGCAGCAAGGGGGGGGCTACAGATACGCAGTATTTT.

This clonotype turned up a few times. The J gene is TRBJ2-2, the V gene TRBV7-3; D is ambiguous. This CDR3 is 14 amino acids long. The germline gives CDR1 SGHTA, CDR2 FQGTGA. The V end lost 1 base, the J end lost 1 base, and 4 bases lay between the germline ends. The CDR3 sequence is CASSLMVNTGELFF. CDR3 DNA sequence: TGTGCCAGCAGCTTAATGGTGAACACCGGGGAGCTGTTTTTT.